The entry below describes one T cell receptor (beta chain). This sample was taken from a study of CD8 T cells in Susac syndrome. Random hexamers were used to reverse transcribe the RNA input (roughly 0.5 to 1 ug). TCRdb analysed the immunoSEQ multiplex PCR reads with MiXCR anew, one entry per CDR3 protein. The sample includes about 24,000 distinct CDR3 sequences, just under 95% of them seen just once. The V gene's germline CDR1 is MDHEN and CDR2 SYDVKM. Trimming took 6 bases from V and 7 from J; bases not matched to a gene: 9. There are 14 residues in the CDR3. Sequences were obtained from CD8+ T cells from PBMCs. This clonotype was obtained from a human donor with Susac syndrome. V usage is TRBV28 and J usage is TRBJ2-1; 7 positions match TRBD1. Written as DNA, the CDR3 is TGTGCCAGCAGCCCCACGACAGGGTGGAATGAGCAGTTCTTC. This codes for CASSPTTGWNEQFF.